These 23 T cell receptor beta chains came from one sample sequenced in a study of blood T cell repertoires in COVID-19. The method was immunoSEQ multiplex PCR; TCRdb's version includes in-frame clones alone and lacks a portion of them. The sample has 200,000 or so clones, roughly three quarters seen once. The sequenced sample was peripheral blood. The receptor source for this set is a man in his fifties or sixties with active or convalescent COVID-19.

DNA of the CDR3: TGCGCCAGCAGCGCTCCGGGACAGGGGGTGAACACTGAAGCTTTCTTT. This translates into CASSAPGQGVNTEAFF. The rearrangement joins TRBV5-1 to TRBJ1-1, with 11 bases identical to TRBD1. The CDR3 covers 16 residues. The V gene end was trimmed by 4 bases and the J gene end by 0 bases; junction bases not matched to a gene: 5. Germline values: CDR1 SGHRS, CDR2 YFSETQ.

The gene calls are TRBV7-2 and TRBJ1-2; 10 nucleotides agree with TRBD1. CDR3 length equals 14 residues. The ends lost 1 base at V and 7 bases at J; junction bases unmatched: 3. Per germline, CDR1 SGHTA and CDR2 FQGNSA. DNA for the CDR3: TGTGCCAGCAGCTTAGGGGACAGGGGATTTGGCTACACCTTC. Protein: CASSLGDRGFGYTF.

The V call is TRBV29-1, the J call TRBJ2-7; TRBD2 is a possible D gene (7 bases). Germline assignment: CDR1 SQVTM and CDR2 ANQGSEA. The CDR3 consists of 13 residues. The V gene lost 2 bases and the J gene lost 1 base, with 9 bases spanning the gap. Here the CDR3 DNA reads TGCAGCGTTGAAAAGGGGGGGTCCTACGAGCAGTACTTC. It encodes CSVEKGGSYEQYF.

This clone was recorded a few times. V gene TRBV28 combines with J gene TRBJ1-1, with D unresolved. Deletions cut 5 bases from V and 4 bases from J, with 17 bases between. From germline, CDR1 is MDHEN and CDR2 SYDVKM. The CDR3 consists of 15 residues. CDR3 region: CASSPGGPEGTEAFF. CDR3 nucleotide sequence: TGTGCCAGCAGTCCAGGTGGCCCCGAGGGCACTGAAGCTTTCTTT.

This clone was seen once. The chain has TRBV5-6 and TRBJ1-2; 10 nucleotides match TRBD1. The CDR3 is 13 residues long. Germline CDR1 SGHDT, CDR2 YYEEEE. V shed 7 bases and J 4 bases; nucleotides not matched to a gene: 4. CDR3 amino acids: CASGTGVGYGYTF. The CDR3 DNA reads TGTGCCAGCGGGACAGGGGTGGGCTATGGCTACACCTTC.

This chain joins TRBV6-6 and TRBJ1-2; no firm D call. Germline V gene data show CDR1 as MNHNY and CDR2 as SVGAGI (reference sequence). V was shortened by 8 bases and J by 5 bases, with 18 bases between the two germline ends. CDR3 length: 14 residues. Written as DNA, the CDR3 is TGTGCCAGCGCCCCTCGCGGCGGATTGTATGGCTACACCTTC. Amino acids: CASAPRGGLYGYTF.

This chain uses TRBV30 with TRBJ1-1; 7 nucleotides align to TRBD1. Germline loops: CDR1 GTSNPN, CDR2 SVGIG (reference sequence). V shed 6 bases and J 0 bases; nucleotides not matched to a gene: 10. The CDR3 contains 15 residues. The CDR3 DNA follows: TGTGCCTGCGAGACAGGGTTCGGAATGAACACTGAAGCTTTCTTT. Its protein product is CACETGFGMNTEAFF.

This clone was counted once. In DNA form, the CDR3 reads TGTGCCAGCAGCCCGCTCTGGGCCGGGGGGACTGAAGCTTTCTTT. Encoded protein: CASSPLWAGGTEAFF. The chain recombines TRBV14 with TRBJ1-1; D is possibly TRBD1 (5 bases). CDR3 length: 15 residues. Germline V gene sequence: CDR1 SGHDN, CDR2 FVKESK. V lost 4 bases, J lost 5 bases, and 17 bases lay in between. Drawing the rest from reference TRBV14 and TRBJ1-1, the complete variable domain is EAGVTQFPSHSVIEKGQTVTLRCDPISGHDNLYWYRRVMGKEIKFLLHFVKESKQDESGMPNNRFLAERTGGTYSTLKVQPAELEDSGVYFCASSPLWAGGTEAFFGQGTRLTVV.

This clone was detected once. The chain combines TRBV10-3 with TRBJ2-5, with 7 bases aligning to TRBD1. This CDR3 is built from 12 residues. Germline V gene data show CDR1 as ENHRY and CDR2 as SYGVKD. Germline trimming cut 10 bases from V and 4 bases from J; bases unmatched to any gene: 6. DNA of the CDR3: TGTGCCAGCCGGGACAGCTTAGAGACCCAGTACTTC. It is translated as CASRDSLETQYF.

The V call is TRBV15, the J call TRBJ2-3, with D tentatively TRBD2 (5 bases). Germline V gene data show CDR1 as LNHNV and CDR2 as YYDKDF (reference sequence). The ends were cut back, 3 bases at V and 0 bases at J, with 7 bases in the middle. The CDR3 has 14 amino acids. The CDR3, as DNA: TGTGCCACCAGCAGGGGAGTTAGCACAGATACGCAGTATTTT. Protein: CATSRGVSTDTQYF.

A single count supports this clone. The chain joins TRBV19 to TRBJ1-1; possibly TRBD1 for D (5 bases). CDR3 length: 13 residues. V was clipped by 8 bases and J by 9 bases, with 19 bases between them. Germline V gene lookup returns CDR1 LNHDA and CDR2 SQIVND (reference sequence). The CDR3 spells CASSPEATDQAFF. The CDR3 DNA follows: TGTGCCAGTTCTCCCGAGGCGACAGACCAAGCTTTCTTT.

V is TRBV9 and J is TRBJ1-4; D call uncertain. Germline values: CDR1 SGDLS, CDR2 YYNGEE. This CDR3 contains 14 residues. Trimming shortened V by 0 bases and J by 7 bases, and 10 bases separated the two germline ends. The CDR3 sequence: CASSVGPGPEKLFF. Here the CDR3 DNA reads TGTGCCAGCAGCGTAGGGCCAGGCCCTGAAAAACTGTTTTTT.

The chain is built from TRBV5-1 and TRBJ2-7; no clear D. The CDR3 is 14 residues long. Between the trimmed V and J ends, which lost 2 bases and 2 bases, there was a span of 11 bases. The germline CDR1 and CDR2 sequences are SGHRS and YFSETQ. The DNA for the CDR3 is TGCGCCAGCAGCTTCGGCGGCCAACCCTACGAGCAGTACTTC. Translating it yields CASSFGGQPYEQYF. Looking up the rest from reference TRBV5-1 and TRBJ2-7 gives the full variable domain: KAGVTQTPRYLIKTRGQQVTLSCSPISGHRSVSWYQQTPGQGLQFLFEYFSETQRNKGNFPGRFSGRQFSNSRSEMNVSTLELGDSALYLCASSFGGQPYEQYFGPGTRLTVT.

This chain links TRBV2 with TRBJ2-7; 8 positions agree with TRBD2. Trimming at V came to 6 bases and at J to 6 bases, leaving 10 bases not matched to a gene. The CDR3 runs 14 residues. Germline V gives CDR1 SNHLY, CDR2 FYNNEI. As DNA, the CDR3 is TGTGCCAGCAGGCCGGGACTAGGGGGGTTCGAGCAGTACTTC. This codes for CASRPGLGGFEQYF.

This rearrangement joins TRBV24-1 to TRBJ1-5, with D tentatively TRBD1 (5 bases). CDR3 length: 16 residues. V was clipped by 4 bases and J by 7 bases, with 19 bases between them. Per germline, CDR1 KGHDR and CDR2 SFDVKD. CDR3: CATSDEPQGQKQPQHF. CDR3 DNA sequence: TGTGCCACCAGTGACGAGCCGCAGGGCCAAAAACAGCCCCAGCATTTT.

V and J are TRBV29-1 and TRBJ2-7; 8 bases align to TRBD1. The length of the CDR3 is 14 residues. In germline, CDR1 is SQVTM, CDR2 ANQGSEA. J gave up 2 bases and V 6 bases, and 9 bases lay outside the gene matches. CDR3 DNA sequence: TGCAGCGTGAGACTTATGGACAGGGCCTACGAGCAGTACTTC. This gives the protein CSVRLMDRAYEQYF.

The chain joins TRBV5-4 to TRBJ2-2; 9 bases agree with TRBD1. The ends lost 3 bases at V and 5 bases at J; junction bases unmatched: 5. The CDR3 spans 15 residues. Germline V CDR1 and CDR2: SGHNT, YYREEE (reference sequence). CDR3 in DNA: TGTGCCAGCAGCTGGGGACAGGGTGTTACCGGGGAGCTGTTTTTT. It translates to CASSWGQGVTGELFF.

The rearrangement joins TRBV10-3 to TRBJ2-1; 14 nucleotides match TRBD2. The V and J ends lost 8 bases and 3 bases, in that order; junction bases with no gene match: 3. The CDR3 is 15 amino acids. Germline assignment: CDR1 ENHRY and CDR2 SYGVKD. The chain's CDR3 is CAIGTSGSYYNEQFF. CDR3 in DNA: TGTGCCATCGGGACTAGCGGGAGTTACTACAATGAGCAGTTCTTC.

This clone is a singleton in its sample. CDR3 DNA sequence: TGTGCCAGCAGCTTAGTAGGGGCAGCTTTCTTT. Translating it yields CASSLVGAAFF. The V call is TRBV7-9, the J call TRBJ1-1; the D gene is possibly TRBD1 (5 bases). Germline assignment: CDR1 SEHNR and CDR2 FQNEAQ (reference sequence). Trimming cost V 1 base and J 10 bases, with 7 bases left between them. The CDR3 is 11 amino acids. Complete variable domain (other parts from reference TRBV7-9 and TRBJ1-1): DTGVSQNPRHKITKRGQNVTFRCDPISEHNRLYWYRQTLGQGPEFLTYFQNEAQLEKSRLLSDRFSAERPKGSFSTLEIQRTEQGDSAMYLCASSLVGAAFFGQGTRLTVV.

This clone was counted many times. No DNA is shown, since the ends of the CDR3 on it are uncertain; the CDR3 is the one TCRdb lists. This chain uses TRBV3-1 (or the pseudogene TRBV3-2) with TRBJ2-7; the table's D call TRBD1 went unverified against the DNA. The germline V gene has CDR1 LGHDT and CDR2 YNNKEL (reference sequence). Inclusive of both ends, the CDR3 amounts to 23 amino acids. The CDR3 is CASSHTTGLPSYEQYFEDQGGYF.

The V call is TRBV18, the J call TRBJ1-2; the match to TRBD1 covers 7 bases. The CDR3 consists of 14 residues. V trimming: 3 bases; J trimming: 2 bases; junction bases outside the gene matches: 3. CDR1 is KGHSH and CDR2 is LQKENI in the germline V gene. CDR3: CASSPGDSNYGYTF. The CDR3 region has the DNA TGTGCCAGCTCACCCGGGGACAGCAACTATGGCTACACCTTC.

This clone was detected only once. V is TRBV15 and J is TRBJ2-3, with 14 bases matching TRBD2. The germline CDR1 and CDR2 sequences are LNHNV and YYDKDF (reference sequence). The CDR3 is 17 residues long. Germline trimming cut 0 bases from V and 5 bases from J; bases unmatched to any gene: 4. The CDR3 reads CATSRDRLAGGEDTQYF. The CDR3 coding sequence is TGTGCCACCAGCAGAGACCGACTAGCGGGAGGGGAAGATACGCAGTATTTT.

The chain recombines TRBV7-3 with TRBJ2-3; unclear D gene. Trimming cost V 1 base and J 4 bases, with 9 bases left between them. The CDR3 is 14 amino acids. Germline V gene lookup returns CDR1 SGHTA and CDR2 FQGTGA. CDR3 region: CASSLKVGADTQYF. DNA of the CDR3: TGTGCCAGCAGCTTAAAAGTGGGCGCAGATACGCAGTATTTT.